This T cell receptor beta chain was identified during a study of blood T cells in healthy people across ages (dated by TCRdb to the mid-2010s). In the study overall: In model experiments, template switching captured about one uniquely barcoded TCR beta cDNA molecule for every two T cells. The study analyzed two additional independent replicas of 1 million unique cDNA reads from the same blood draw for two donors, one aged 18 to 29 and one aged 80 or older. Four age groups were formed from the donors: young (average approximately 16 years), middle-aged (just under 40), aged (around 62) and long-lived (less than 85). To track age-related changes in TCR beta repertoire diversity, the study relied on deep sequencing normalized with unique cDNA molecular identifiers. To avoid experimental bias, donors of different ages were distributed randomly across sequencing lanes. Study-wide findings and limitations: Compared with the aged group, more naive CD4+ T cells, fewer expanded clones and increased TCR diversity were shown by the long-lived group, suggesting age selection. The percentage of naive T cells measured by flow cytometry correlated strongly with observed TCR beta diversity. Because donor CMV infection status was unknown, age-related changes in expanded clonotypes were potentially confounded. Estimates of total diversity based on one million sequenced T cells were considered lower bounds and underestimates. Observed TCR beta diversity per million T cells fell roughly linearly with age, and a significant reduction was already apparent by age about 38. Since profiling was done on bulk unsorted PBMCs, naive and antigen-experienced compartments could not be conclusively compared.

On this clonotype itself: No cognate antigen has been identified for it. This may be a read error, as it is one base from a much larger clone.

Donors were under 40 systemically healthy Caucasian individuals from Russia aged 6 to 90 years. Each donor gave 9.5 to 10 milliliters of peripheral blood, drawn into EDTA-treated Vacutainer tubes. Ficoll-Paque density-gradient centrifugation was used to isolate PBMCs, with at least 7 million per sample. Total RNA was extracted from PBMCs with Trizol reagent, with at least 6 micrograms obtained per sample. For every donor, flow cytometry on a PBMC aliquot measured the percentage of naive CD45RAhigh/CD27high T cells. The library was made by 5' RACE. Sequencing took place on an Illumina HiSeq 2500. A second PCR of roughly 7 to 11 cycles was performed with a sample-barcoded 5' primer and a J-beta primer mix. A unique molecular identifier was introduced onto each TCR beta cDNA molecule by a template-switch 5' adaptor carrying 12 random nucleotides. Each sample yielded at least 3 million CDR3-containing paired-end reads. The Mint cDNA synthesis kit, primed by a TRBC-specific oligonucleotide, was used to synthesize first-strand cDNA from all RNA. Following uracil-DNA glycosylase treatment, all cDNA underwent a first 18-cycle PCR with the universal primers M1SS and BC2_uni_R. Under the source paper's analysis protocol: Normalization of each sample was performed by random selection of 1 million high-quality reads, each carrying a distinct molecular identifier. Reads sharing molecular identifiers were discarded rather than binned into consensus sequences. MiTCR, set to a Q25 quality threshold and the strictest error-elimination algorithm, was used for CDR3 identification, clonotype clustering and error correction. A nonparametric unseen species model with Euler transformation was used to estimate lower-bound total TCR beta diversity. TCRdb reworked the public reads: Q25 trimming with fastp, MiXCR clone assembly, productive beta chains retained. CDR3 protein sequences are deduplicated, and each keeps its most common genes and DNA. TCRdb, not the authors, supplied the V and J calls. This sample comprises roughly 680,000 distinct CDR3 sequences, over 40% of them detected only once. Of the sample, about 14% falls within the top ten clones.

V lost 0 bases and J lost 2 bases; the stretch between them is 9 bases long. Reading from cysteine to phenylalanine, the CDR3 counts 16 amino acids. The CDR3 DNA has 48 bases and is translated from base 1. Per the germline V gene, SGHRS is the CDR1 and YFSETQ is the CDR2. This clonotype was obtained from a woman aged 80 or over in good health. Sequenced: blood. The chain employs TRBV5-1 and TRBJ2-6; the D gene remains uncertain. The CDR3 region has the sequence CASSLVPPAGANVLTF. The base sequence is TGCGCCAGCAGCTTGGTTCCTCCGGCTGGGGCCAACGTCCTGACTTTC. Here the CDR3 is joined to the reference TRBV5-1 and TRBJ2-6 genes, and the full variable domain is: KAGVTQTPRYLIKTRGQQVTLSCSPISGHRSVSWYQQTPGQGLQFLFEYFSETQRNKGNFPGRFSGRQFSNSRSEMNVSTLELGDSALYLCASSLVPPAGANVLTFGAGSRLTVL.